This T cell receptor (beta chain) comes out of a study of shared clonotypes between healthy human individuals. This CDR3 comprises 16 residues. J was trimmed by 0 bases and V by 5 bases; bases with no gene match: 7. Germline V gene lookup returns CDR1 SEHNR and CDR2 FQNEAQ (reference sequence). Within Nashville, Tennessee resided all donors, each a Caucasian adult. This clone was seen a handful of times. Here immunoSEQ multiplex PCR was the method, and the copy in TCRdb shows in-frame clones only, minus some. The repertoire holds about 490,000 clones, with roughly 85% as singletons. The rearrangement uses TRBV7-9 and TRBJ1-3; 7 bases map to TRBD1. The sequenced sample was PBMCs. This clonotype was obtained from a woman in her forties in good health. Some clones in this sample may be carry-over from other donors' samples. In DNA, the CDR3 is TGTGCCAGCAGCGTTCGGACAGGATCCTCTGGAAACACCATATATTTT. Encoded protein: CASSVRTGSSGNTIYF. Variable domain in full (rest from reference TRBV7-9 and TRBJ1-3): DTGVSQNPRHKITKRGQNVTFRCDPISEHNRLYWYRQTLGQGPEFLTYFQNEAQLEKSRLLSDRFSAERPKGSFSTLEIQRTEQGDSAMYLCASSVRTGSSGNTIYFGEGSWLTVV.